The 23 T cell receptor beta chains listed next were all sequenced from one sample in a study of T cell responses to AZD1222 COVID-19 vaccine. Assay: immunoSEQ multiplex PCR; the TCRdb copy retains only in-frame clones and omits some. The sample lists around 130,000 clones; just over 85% were seen once. The source material was peripheral blood, sampled on day 0 of AZD1222 vaccination. The receptors were sampled from an adult in good health.

The chain recombines TRBV20-1 with TRBJ2-1; D remains ambiguous. The germline V gene has CDR1 DFQATT and CDR2 SNEGSKA (reference sequence). The CDR3 spans 11 residues. Trimming pared 2 bases from V and 9 bases from J, leaving 8 bases between. The CDR3 sequence is CSARRVIEQFF. In DNA, the CDR3 is TGCAGTGCTAGAAGAGTAATTGAGCAGTTCTTC.

The chain links TRBV19 to TRBJ2-2, with D maybe TRBD1 (6 bases). Germline V CDR1 and CDR2: LNHDA, SQIVND (reference sequence). V was pared by 6 bases and J by 1 base, with 15 bases between. The CDR3 covers 16 residues. Here the CDR3 reads CASSSLKGVNTGELFF. Here the CDR3 DNA reads TGTGCCAGTAGCTCCCTCAAGGGGGTGAACACCGGGGAGCTGTTTTTT.

This sequence joins TRBV10-2 and TRBJ2-7; 9 nucleotides line up with TRBD1. V gave up 2 bases and J gave up 6 bases; unmatched junction bases: 11. The CDR3 loop spans 16 amino acids. Germline V CDR1 and CDR2: WSHSY, SAAADI. CDR3 region: CASSEGWGQGVGEQYF. CDR3 coding DNA: TGCGCCAGCAGTGAGGGGTGGGGACAGGGAGTCGGCGAGCAGTACTTC.

The rearrangement joins TRBV7-3 to TRBJ2-1, with TRBD2 matching over 16 bases. The CDR3 length is 18 residues. Germline trimming cut 0 bases from V and 9 bases from J; bases unmatched to any gene: 8. Germline values: CDR1 SGHTA, CDR2 FQGTGA. CDR3 residues: CASSLTGTSGRAQGEQFF. CDR3 bases: TGTGCCAGCAGCTTAACCGGGACTAGCGGGAGGGCCCAGGGTGAGCAGTTCTTC.

This chain joins TRBV5-6 and TRBJ1-2, with 7 positions matching TRBD1. Germline CDR1 SGHDT, CDR2 YYEEEE. The CDR3 covers 12 residues. V was pared by 4 bases and J by 11 bases, with 8 bases of the junction left unmatched. As DNA, the CDR3 is TGTGCCAGCAGCCGGGTAGGGGGCGAGTACACCTTC. Protein: CASSRVGGEYTF.

This chain joins TRBV5-4 and TRBJ1-2; 8 bases align to TRBD1. Per the germline V gene, CDR1 is SGHNT and CDR2 is YYREEE (reference sequence). The CDR3 covers 14 residues. V was clipped by 2 bases and J by 7 bases; unmatched bases: 7. CDR3 loop: CASSLPDRASGYTF. CDR3 DNA sequence: TGTGCCAGCAGCTTACCGGACAGGGCGAGTGGCTACACCTTC.

This clone was picked up a small number of times. The J gene is TRBJ2-7, the V gene TRBV7-6, with 7 positions matching TRBD2. The CDR3 totals 14 residues. Germline V CDR1 and CDR2: SGHVS, FNYEAQ. The V gene end was trimmed by 5 bases and the J gene end by 4 bases; junction bases not matched to a gene: 8. CDR3 DNA: TGTGCCAGCAGCCCCTACGGGGAGGGTTACGAGCAGTACTTC. Amino acid sequence: CASSPYGEGYEQYF. The variable domain in full, completed from reference TRBV7-6 and TRBJ2-7, reads GAGVSQSPRYKVTKRGQDVALRCDPISGHVSLYWYRQALGQGPEFLTYFNYEAQQDKSGLPNDRFSAERPEGSISTLTIQRTEQRDSAMYRCASSPYGEGYEQYFGPGTRLTVT.

This clone was detected only a few times. This chain joins TRBV5-1 and TRBJ1-1; no clear D. CDR3 size: 16 residues. The ends were cut back, 1 base at V and 0 bases at J, with 13 bases in the middle. CDR1 is SGHRS, CDR2 YFSETQ, per germline. DNA for the CDR3: TGCGCCAGCAGCTTGCTTCCCGGAGCGGTGAACACTGAAGCTTTCTTT. Translation gives CASSLLPGAVNTEAFF.

The rearrangement uses TRBV3-1 (or the pseudogene TRBV3-2) and TRBJ1-2; tentatively, D is TRBD1 (6 bases). This CDR3 is built from 13 residues. The V and J ends lost 2 bases and 8 bases respectively, with 12 bases between them. Germline V gene data show CDR1 as LGHDT and CDR2 as YNNKEL (reference sequence). The CDR3 is CASSQQGREGYTF. The CDR3 nucleotides are TGTGCCAGCAGCCAACAGGGGCGGGAAGGCTACACCTTC.

This clone was seen only once. The same CDR3 is also encoded by other DNA sequences in this sample. The chain couples TRBV24-1 to TRBJ2-5; D remains ambiguous. Germline V lookup: CDR1 KGHDR, CDR2 SFDVKD. This CDR3 region has 12 residues. V dropped 2 bases and J dropped 5 bases, with 5 bases sitting between them. The CDR3 sequence is CATSDSGETQYF. The CDR3 region has the DNA TGTGCCACCAGTGATTCAGGCGAGACCCAGTACTTC.

The chain combines TRBV2 with TRBJ1-2; a weak D match, TRBD1 (5 bases). The germline V and J ends were trimmed by 7 bases and 7 bases, with 19 bases remaining between them. CDR1 is SNHLY and CDR2 is FYNNEI in the germline V gene. The CDR3 runs 14 residues. CDR3 loop: CASKIGSGPGGYTF. The CDR3 nucleotides are TGTGCCAGCAAAATCGGTTCAGGGCCGGGTGGCTACACCTTC.

This clone qualifies as medium-sized (0.01 to 0.1%). V and J are TRBV10-2 and TRBJ1-1; D possibly corresponds to TRBD1 (6 bases). The CDR3 contains 12 residues. CDR1 is WSHSY and CDR2 is SAAADI in the germline V gene. V was clipped by 3 bases and J by 6 bases, with 8 bases between them. The CDR3 is CASSEDRSEAFF. The CDR3, as DNA: TGCGCCAGCAGTGAAGACAGGTCTGAAGCTTTCTTT.

The rearrangement links TRBV7-9 to TRBJ1-6, with no clear D. The CDR3 runs to 15 residues. Germline assignment: CDR1 SEHNR and CDR2 FQNEAQ (reference sequence). The germline V and J ends were trimmed by 5 bases and 7 bases, with 15 bases remaining between them. This CDR3 reads CASSPNLTGNSPLHF. DNA of the CDR3: TGTGCCAGCAGCCCCAATCTGACGGGGAATTCACCCCTCCACTTT.

A word on this clone: The sample contains more than one DNA sequence encoding this CDR3. The chain uses TRBV27 and TRBJ2-1, with D hard to call. The CDR3 covers 12 residues. Trimming removed 3 bases from V and 4 bases from J, with 4 bases in between. Germline V lookup: CDR1 MNHEY, CDR2 SMNVEV (reference sequence). The CDR3 DNA follows: TGTGCCAGCAGTTTTGGGTACAATGAGCAGTTCTTC. The encoded protein is CASSFGYNEQFF.

This clone is a singleton in its sample. Other DNA sequences in the sample encode the same CDR3. The chain recombines TRBV7-2 with TRBJ1-1, with D perhaps TRBD1 (5 bases). The CDR3 contains 14 residues. Looked up from germline, CDR1 is SGHTA and CDR2 is FQGNSA. V dropped 2 bases and J dropped 4 bases, with 11 bases sitting between them. The CDR3 loop is CASSLNQGSTEAFF. CDR3 DNA: TGTGCCAGCAGCTTAAATCAGGGCTCCACTGAAGCTTTCTTT.

The J gene is TRBJ2-3, the V gene TRBV5-6; possibly TRBD1 for D (6 bases). Germline values: CDR1 SGHDT, CDR2 YYEEEE. This CDR3 has 15 amino acids. V was cut by 0 bases and J by 0 bases, with 8 bases left in between. CDR3 sequence (DNA): TGTGCCAGCAGCTTGGAGGGGGTTAGCACAGATACGCAGTATTTT. This encodes CASSLEGVSTDTQYF.

This chain's CDR3 is CASSIDFANQPQHF. The CDR3 DNA reads TGTGCCAGTAGTATAGATTTCGCGAATCAGCCCCAGCATTTT. The J gene is TRBJ1-5, the V gene TRBV19; D remains ambiguous. The V end was cut by 0 bases, the J end by 4 bases, with 7 bases between. Germline-derived CDR1 and CDR2 are LNHDA and SQIVND (reference sequence). The CDR3 contains 14 residues.

The chain couples TRBV7-9 to TRBJ2-7; possibly TRBD1 for D (6 bases). Germline CDR1 is SEHNR and CDR2 is FQNEAQ (reference sequence). V shed 3 bases and J shed 5 bases, with 14 bases lying between them. The length of the CDR3 is 14 residues. Here the CDR3 reads CASSFVGQNHEQYF. The DNA for the CDR3 is TGTGCCAGCAGCTTCGTAGGACAGAACCACGAGCAGTACTTC.

V and J are TRBV4-1 and TRBJ2-7, with D perhaps TRBD1 (5 bases). Germline V gene data show CDR1 as MGHRA and CDR2 as YSYEKL. This CDR3 is built from 15 residues. The germline V and J ends were trimmed by 5 bases and 0 bases, with 14 bases remaining between them. Here the CDR3 reads CASSFGQLSSYEQYF. The CDR3 DNA follows: TGCGCCAGCAGCTTCGGACAACTTAGCTCCTACGAGCAGTACTTC.

The genes are TRBV19 and TRBJ2-1; D not certain. Germline V gene sequence: CDR1 LNHDA, CDR2 SQIVND (reference sequence). The length of the CDR3 is 13 residues. V dropped 4 bases and J dropped 7 bases, with 11 bases sitting between them. This chain's CDR3 is CASSSTAVNEQFF. The CDR3 DNA reads TGTGCCAGTAGTAGCACGGCTGTGAATGAGCAGTTCTTC.

The chain recombines TRBV28 with TRBJ1-2; 8 bases align to TRBD1. The V gene end was trimmed by 6 bases and the J gene end by 8 bases; junction bases not matched to a gene: 14. The length of the CDR3 is 15 residues. Germline V gene data show CDR1 as MDHEN and CDR2 as SYDVKM. CDR3 sequence: CASSSLGQGRGGYTF. The CDR3 region has the DNA TGTGCCAGCAGCTCCCTCGGACAGGGACGGGGCGGCTACACCTTC.

The chain uses TRBV3-1 (or the pseudogene TRBV3-2) and TRBJ1-5; D ambiguous. The CDR3 is 15 amino acids. The germline V gene has CDR1 LGHDT and CDR2 YNNKEL (reference sequence). Between the trimmed V and J ends, which lost 4 bases and 5 bases, there was a span of 15 bases. The CDR3, as DNA: TGTGCCAGCAGCCCCTGGGGAGTCTCCGATCAGCCCCAGCATTTT. Amino acids: CASSPWGVSDQPQHF.

Only one count was recorded for this clone. DNA for the CDR3: TGTGCCATCATGGAACAGGGCGGTCAGCCCCAGCATTTT. Amino acids: CAIMEQGGQPQHF. The chain couples TRBV10-3 to TRBJ1-5, with D possibly being TRBD1 (6 bases). Germline V gives CDR1 ENHRY, CDR2 SYGVKD. The CDR3 sequence is 13 residues long. Deletions cut 7 bases from V and 6 bases from J, with 13 bases between.